One and the same sample provided the 23 T cell receptor beta chains below, sequenced in a study of siplizumab effects on memory and regulatory T cells. Cocultured for over 5 days at 37°C were the mixed lymphocyte reaction cells. Their antigen targets remain unknown. Sequencing used immunoSEQ multiplex PCR; TCRdb keeps in-frame clones, though not all of them. The sample lists 9,500 or so clones; more than 35% were seen once. Sequenced sample: CFSE-low (dividing) CD8+ T cells sorted from an allogeneic mixed lymphocyte reaction. These receptors all come from a human donor in good health; the cells came from an allogeneic mixed lymphocyte reaction.

This clone was observed a handful of times. V and J are TRBV19 and TRBJ1-2, with D hard to call. This CDR3 contains 13 residues. Trimming pared 2 bases from V and 5 bases from J, leaving 9 bases between. Germline V gene lookup returns CDR1 LNHDA and CDR2 SQIVND (reference sequence). CDR3 region: CASSILEGYGYTF. CDR3 nucleotides: TGTGCCAGTAGTATATTGGAAGGTTATGGCTACACCTTC.

This clone has more than one count but fewer than ten. The chain carries TRBV27 and TRBJ2-3, with D tentatively TRBD2 (5 bases). Germline lookup yields CDR1 MNHEY and CDR2 SMNVEV (reference sequence). CDR3 length equals 12 residues. V was clipped by 6 bases and J by 4 bases, with 8 bases between them. DNA of the CDR3: TGTGCCAGCAGCAAACTAGCAGATACGCAGTATTTT. It specifies CASSKLADTQYF.

This rearrangement joins TRBV1 to TRBJ1-2. TRBV1 is shown as a pseudogene. The CDR3 loop spans 16 amino acids. CDR3 coding DNA: TGCACCAGCAGGGAGACCGGTTTGCGAAAGACCTATGGCTACACCTTC. The encoded protein is CTSRETGLRKTYGYTF.

The V gene is TRBV4-3, the J gene TRBJ2-1; D unclear. The germline gives CDR1 LGHNA, CDR2 YSLEER. The CDR3 covers 11 residues. Trimming removed 0 bases at V and 8 bases at J, with 2 bases between. The CDR3 nucleotides are TGCGCCAGCAGCCAAGACCATGAGCAGTTCTTC. It yields the protein CASSQDHEQFF.

By frequency in the sample, this clone is medium-sized. This rearrangement joins TRBV19 to TRBJ2-5; 12 bases align to TRBD2. The germline gives CDR1 LNHDA, CDR2 SQIVND (reference sequence). The V gene end was trimmed by 5 bases and the J gene end by 9 bases; junction bases not matched to a gene: 13. This CDR3 contains 16 residues. The CDR3 bases are TGTGCCAGTAGTCCTACTAGCGGGGGGCCGTACTCACCCCAGTACTTC. This codes for CASSPTSGGPYSPQYF. The variable domain in full, completed from reference TRBV19 and TRBJ2-5, reads DGGITQSPKYLFRKEGQNVTLSCEQNLNHDAMYWYRQDPGQGLRLIYYSQIVNDFQKGDIAEGYSVSREKKESFPLTVTSAQKNPTAFYLCASSPTSGGPYSPQYFGPGTRLLVL.

V gene TRBV4-1 combines with J gene TRBJ1-3; 7 nucleotides agree with TRBD1. Germline CDR1 reads MGHRA; CDR2 reads YSYEKL. Germline trimming cut 2 bases from V and 0 bases from J; bases unmatched to any gene: 1. The CDR3 is made up of 15 amino acids. As DNA, the CDR3 is TGCGCCAGCAGCCAAACAGGGGCCTCTGGAAACACCATATATTTT. Its protein product is CASSQTGASGNTIYF.

The J gene is TRBJ2-1, the V gene TRBV28; maybe TRBD2 (6 bases). CDR3 size: 12 residues. V dropped 7 bases and J dropped 6 bases, with 10 bases sitting between them. Per germline, CDR1 MDHEN and CDR2 SYDVKM. The DNA of the CDR3 is TGTGCCAGCACGCTAGCGACCAATGAGCAGTTCTTC. It yields the protein CASTLATNEQFF.

The gene calls are TRBV18 and TRBJ1-4; 7 positions match TRBD1. Trimming took 1 base from V and 3 from J; bases not matched to a gene: 2. This CDR3 has 15 amino acids. The germline CDR1 and CDR2 sequences are KGHSH and LQKENI. The CDR3 nucleotides read TGTGCCAGCTCACCACAGGGGGCTCCTAATGAAAAACTGTTTTTT. Protein: CASSPQGAPNEKLFF.

The J gene is TRBJ2-2, the V gene TRBV19; D gene unclear. From germline, CDR1 is LNHDA and CDR2 SQIVND (reference sequence). This CDR3 comprises 15 residues. Trimming removed 3 bases at V and 4 bases at J, with 12 bases between. CDR3 in amino acids: CASSISQTLTGELFF. CDR3 sequence (DNA): TGTGCCAGTAGTATTTCCCAGACCCTCACCGGGGAGCTGTTTTTT.

Details on this clone: A much larger clonotype is one base distant, so this may be a read error. Distinct nucleotide sequences in the sample also encode this CDR3. The chain couples TRBV4-3 to TRBJ1-3; weak D call: TRBD1 (6 bases). Germline CDR1 LGHNA, CDR2 YSLEER. The CDR3 is made up of 16 amino acids. CDR3 nucleotide sequence: TGCGCCAGCAGCCAAGATGCAGGGGCCTACGGAAATACCATATATTTT. Translated, it gives CASSQDAGAYGNTIYF.

This chain links TRBV4-3 with TRBJ2-7, with D possibly matching TRBD2 (5 bases). Per germline, CDR1 LGHNA and CDR2 YSLEER. The V gene lost 7 bases and the J gene lost 1 base, with 14 bases spanning the gap. This CDR3 is built from 14 residues. CDR3 DNA: TGCGCCAGCAAAGAGGGCCTAGGATCCTACGAGCAGTACTTC. This sequence encodes CASKEGLGSYEQYF.

As regards this clone: A read error may account for a junction end that differs from germline. The chain couples TRBV7-7 to TRBJ1-2, with unresolved D. The CDR3 runs to 11 residues. Germline CDR1 reads SSHAT; CDR2 reads FNYEAQ (reference sequence). The CDR3 DNA sequence: TGTGCCAGCAGCTTAAGTCTGTGTCTCCTCTTC. Its translation: CASSLSLCLLF.

The chain is built from TRBV5-1 and TRBJ2-5; D may correspond to TRBD1 or TRBD2 (5 bases each). The CDR3 is 16 amino acids. Germline values: CDR1 SGHRS, CDR2 YFSETQ. V lost 2 bases and J 1 base, leaving 15 bases between the germline ends. The CDR3 sequence: CASSFGGSQIQETQYF. The CDR3 nucleotides read TGCGCCAGCAGCTTTGGGGGAAGCCAAATCCAAGAGACCCAGTACTTC.

This chain joins TRBV6-8 and TRBJ1-1, with D hard to call. V was trimmed by 8 bases and J by 11 bases, leaving 12 bases between them. The CDR3 totals 10 residues. Germline-derived CDR1 and CDR2 are MNHGY and SAAAGT. This chain's CDR3 is CASGPDDAFF. For the CDR3, the DNA is TGTGCCAGCGGCCCGGACGATGCTTTCTTT.

The rearrangement links TRBV13 to TRBJ2-1; 10 bases match TRBD2. The length of the CDR3 is 15 residues. Germline CDR1 PRHDT, CDR2 FYEKMQ (reference sequence). J lost 5 bases, V lost 3 bases, and 4 bases had no gene match. This chain's CDR3 is CASSLGTSVDNEQFF. CDR3 DNA: TGTGCCAGCAGCTTGGGGACTAGCGTTGACAATGAGCAGTTCTTC.

The table lists this clone with a few counts. This chain links TRBV13 with TRBJ2-3; the D is unclear. Looked up from germline, CDR1 is PRHDT and CDR2 is FYEKMQ (reference sequence). V was pared by 3 bases and J by 5 bases, with 12 bases between. This CDR3 has 14 amino acids. The DNA of the CDR3 is TGTGCCAGCAGCTTTTGGCGGTTGGTAGATACGCAGTATTTT. Residues: CASSFWRLVDTQYF.

By sample fraction, this clone is medium-sized. The J gene is TRBJ2-7, the V gene TRBV27, with D possibly matching TRBD1 (6 bases). Trimming took 3 bases from V and 3 from J, leaving 9 bases between them. CDR3 length: 13 amino acids. Germline CDR1 MNHEY, CDR2 SMNVEV (reference sequence). CDR3 residues: CASSFQDSYEQYF. In DNA, the CDR3 is TGTGCCAGCAGTTTTCAGGACAGCTACGAGCAGTACTTC.

This clone has a handful of counts. The chain employs TRBV30 and TRBJ2-7, with D perhaps TRBD1 (6 bases). Germline lookup yields CDR1 GTSNPN and CDR2 SVGIG (reference sequence). The CDR3 totals 12 residues. V was trimmed by 1 base and J by 5 bases, leaving 9 bases between them. The CDR3 loop is CAWSAPGDEQYF. CDR3 DNA: TGTGCCTGGAGTGCGCCAGGGGACGAGCAGTACTTC.

CDR3 nucleotide sequence: TGCGCCAGCAGCGGGGACGTCTCACAAGAGCAGTTCTTC. Translation gives CASSGDVSQEQFF. V and J are TRBV5-1 and TRBJ2-1; D tentatively fits TRBD1 or TRBD2 (5 bases each). From germline, CDR1 is SGHRS and CDR2 YFSETQ. There are 13 residues in the CDR3. V lost 4 bases, J lost 10 bases, and 15 bases lay in between.

By share of the sample, this clone is medium-sized. J is TRBJ2-1 and V is TRBV5-6; a weak D match, TRBD1 (6 bases). From germline, CDR1 is SGHDT and CDR2 YYEEEE. The CDR3 consists of 14 residues. V was cut by 3 bases and J by 4 bases, with 11 bases left in between. The CDR3 sequence: CASSSWTDYNEQFF. In DNA form, the CDR3 reads TGTGCCAGCAGCTCCTGGACAGATTACAATGAGCAGTTCTTC.

This chain connects TRBV9 to TRBJ2-6, with D unresolved. Trimming left V 0 bases short and J 0 bases short, with 13 bases between. The germline V gene encodes CDR1 SGDLS and CDR2 YYNGEE. This CDR3 comprises 18 residues. CDR3 loop: CASSVGPSDISGANVLTF. In nucleotides, the CDR3 is TGTGCCAGCAGCGTAGGTCCGAGTGACATCTCTGGGGCCAACGTCCTGACTTTC.

The chain employs TRBV11-3 and TRBJ1-1; unclear D gene. Germline V gene lookup returns CDR1 SGHNT and CDR2 YENEEA. This CDR3 is built from 13 residues. The ends were cut back, 0 bases at V and 4 bases at J, with 6 bases in the middle. CDR3 protein: CASSLDETTEAFF. The CDR3 coding sequence is TGTGCCAGCAGCTTAGACGAAACCACTGAAGCTTTCTTT.

The chain has TRBV18 and TRBJ1-5; no reliable D call. Germline V gene data show CDR1 as KGHSH and CDR2 as LQKENI. This CDR3 contains 14 residues. V shed 3 bases and J shed 2 bases, with 8 bases lying between them. CDR3 sequence: CASSPRLGNQPQHF. In nucleotides, the CDR3 is TGTGCCAGCTCACCGCGGTTAGGCAATCAGCCCCAGCATTTT.